These T cell receptor beta chains were read from a single sample in a study of blood T cell repertoires in COVID-19. TCRdb's table, derived via immunoSEQ multiplex PCR, lists solely in-frame clones and lacks some. This table has 150,000 to 200,000 clones, about four fifths appearing once. The sample consisted of peripheral blood. The origin of the receptors is a woman older than 75 with acute or convalescent COVID-19. Each CDR3 is given with its conserved first and last residue. A D gene is named only where the DNA matches it firmly. Size values are once, few and many counts, or a class for expanded clones, and some rows have none.

abundance,j_gene,v_gene,d_gene,CDR3aa,CDR3nt
.,TRBJ1-2,TRBV7-8,.,CASSSGRFTYGYTF,TGTGCCAGCAGCTCAGGGAGGTTTACCTATGGCTACACCTTC
.,TRBJ1-4,TRBV18,TRBD1,CASSPRQGTTATNEKLFF,TGTGCCAGCTCACCAAGACAGGGTACGACTGCAACTAATGAAAAACTGTTTTTT
.,TRBJ2-7,TRBV28,TRBD2,CASSFAGGYEQYF,TGTGCCAGCAGTTTTGCGGGAGGCTACGAGCAGTACTTC
few,TRBJ2-2,TRBV5-6,.,CASRRDPGVLGELFF,TGTGCCAGCAGACGCGACCCCGGGGTCTTGGGGGAGCTGTTTTTT
once,TRBJ1-1,TRBV6-5,TRBD1,CASSRDREGEAFF,TGTGCCAGCAGTCGGGACAGGGAGGGTGAAGCTTTCTTT
.,TRBJ2-3,TRBV9,.,CASSLAGTPGADTQYF,TGTGCCAGCAGCCTAGCAGGGACTCCCGGGGCAGATACGCAGTATTTT
.,TRBJ1-3,TRBV19,.,CASSTGTSGNTIYF,TGTGCCAGTAGTACCGGGACTTCTGGAAACACCATATATTTT
.,TRBJ2-7,TRBV6-5,.,CASSLQGTSVHEQYF,TGTGCCAGCAGTTTACAGGGCACTAGCGTCCACGAGCAGTACTTC
once,TRBJ2-7,TRBV7-2,TRBD2,CASSSVGAGTYEQYF,TGTGCCAGCAGCTCGGTGGGAGCGGGAACCTACGAGCAGTACTTC
.,TRBJ1-2,TRBV6-5,.,CASRRNYGYTF,TGTGCCAGCCGCAGGAACTATGGCTACACCTTC
.,TRBJ2-7,TRBV19,.,CASSIRGHSYEQYF,TGTGCCAGTAGTATTCGGGGACACTCCTACGAGCAGTACTTC
.,TRBJ2-2,TRBV7-2,TRBD2,CASSFLAGGQTGELFF,TGTGCCAGCAGCTTTTTAGCGGGGGGGCAGACCGGGGAGCTGTTTTTT
.,TRBJ2-5,TRBV28,TRBD2,CASSLTSGWQETQYF,TGTGCCAGCAGTTTAACTAGCGGGTGGCAAGAGACCCAGTACTTC
few,TRBJ1-2,TRBV12-3/TRBV12-4,.,CASTDSGNYGYTF,TGTGCCAGCACCGACAGTGGGAACTATGGCTACACCTTC
.,TRBJ1-1,TRBV7-9,.,CASSLVGPPETEAFF,TGTGCCAGCAGCTTAGTTGGTCCCCCGGAGACTGAAGCTTTCTTT
.,TRBJ2-1,TRBV7-2,.,CASSPPKQGSPPNEQFF,TGTGCCAGCAGCCCTCCGAAACAGGGTTCCCCGCCCAATGAGCAGTTCTTC